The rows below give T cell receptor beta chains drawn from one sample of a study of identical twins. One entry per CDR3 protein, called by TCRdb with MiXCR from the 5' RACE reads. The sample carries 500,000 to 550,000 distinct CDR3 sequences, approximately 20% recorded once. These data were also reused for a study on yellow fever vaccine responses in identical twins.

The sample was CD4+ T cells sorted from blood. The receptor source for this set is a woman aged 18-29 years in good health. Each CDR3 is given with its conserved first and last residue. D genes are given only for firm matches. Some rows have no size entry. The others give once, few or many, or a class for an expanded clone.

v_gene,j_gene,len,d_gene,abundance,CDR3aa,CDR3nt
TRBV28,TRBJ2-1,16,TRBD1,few,CASSLPDRASYNEQFF,TGTGCCAGCAGCCTTCCGGACAGGGCGTCCTACAATGAGCAGTTCTTC
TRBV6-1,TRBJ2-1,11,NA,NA,CASRDFSVQFF,TGTGCCAGCAGAGACTTCAGTGTGCAGTTCTTC
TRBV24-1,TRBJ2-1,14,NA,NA,CATSPSKGGNEQFF,TGTGCCACCAGCCCCTCAAAAGGGGGCAATGAGCAGTTCTTC
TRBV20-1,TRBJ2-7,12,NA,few,CSARDRGAEQYF,TGCAGTGCTAGAGATCGAGGGGCCGAGCAGTACTTC
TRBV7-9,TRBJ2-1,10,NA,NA,CASGSNEQFF,TGTGCCAGCGGTTCTAATGAGCAGTTCTTC
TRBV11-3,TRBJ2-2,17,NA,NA,CASSLEGLGHRTGELFF,TGTGCCAGCAGCCTAGAGGGCTTGGGACACCGTACCGGGGAGCTGTTTTTT
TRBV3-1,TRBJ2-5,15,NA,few,CASSHLLSEQETQYF,TGTGCCAGCAGCCATTTACTGTCGGAGCAAGAGACCCAGTACTTC
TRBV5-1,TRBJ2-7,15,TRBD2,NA,CASSSSSGSQYEQYF,TGCGCCAGCAGCTCGAGTAGCGGGAGCCAGTACGAGCAGTACTTC
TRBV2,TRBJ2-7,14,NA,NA,CASRARDGSYEQYF,TGTGCCAGCAGAGCTCGGGACGGCTCCTACGAGCAGTACTTC
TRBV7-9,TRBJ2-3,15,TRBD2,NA,CASSFGGTSTDTQYF,TGTGCCAGCAGCTTCGGGGGGACTAGCACAGATACGCAGTATTTT
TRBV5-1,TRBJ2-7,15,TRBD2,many,CASSSRTSGTYEQYF,TGTGCCAGCAGTTCCCGGACTAGCGGGACCTACGAGCAGTACTTC
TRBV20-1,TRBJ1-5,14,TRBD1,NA,CSAIPGQENQPQHF,TGCAGTGCTATCCCGGGACAGGAAAATCAGCCCCAGCATTTT
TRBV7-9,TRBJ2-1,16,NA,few,CASRAQAKSSYNEQFF,TGTGCCAGCAGAGCCCAGGCAAAGAGCTCCTACAATGAGCAGTTCTTC
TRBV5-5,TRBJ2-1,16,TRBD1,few,CASSLVGQGAYNEQFF,TGTGCCAGCAGCTTGGTTGGACAGGGGGCCTACAATGAGCAGTTCTTC
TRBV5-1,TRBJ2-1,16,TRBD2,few,CASSAGLAGSYNEQFF,TGCGCCAGCAGCGCGGGACTAGCGGGCTCCTACAATGAGCAGTTCTTC
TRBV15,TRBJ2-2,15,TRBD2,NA,CATSSTSGRTGELFF,TGTGCCACCAGCAGTACTAGCGGAAGGACCGGGGAGCTGTTTTTT
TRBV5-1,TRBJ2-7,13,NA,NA,CASRSHETYEQYF,TGCGCCAGCCGGAGTCACGAAACCTACGAGCAGTACTTC
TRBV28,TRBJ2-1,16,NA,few,CASSFERTVSYNEQFF,TGTGCCAGCAGTTTCGAAAGGACAGTCTCCTACAATGAGCAGTTCTTC
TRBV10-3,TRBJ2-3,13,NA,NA,CAIQTGYTDTQYF,TGTGCCATCCAGACCGGATACACAGATACGCAGTATTTT
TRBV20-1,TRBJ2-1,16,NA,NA,CSASTPFGQQSNEQFF,TGCAGTGCTAGCACCCCCTTCGGACAGCAATCCAATGAGCAGTTCTTC
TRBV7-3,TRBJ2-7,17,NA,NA,CASSFGRDSGIDAEQYF,TGTGCCAGCAGCTTTGGCCGGGACTCAGGGATTGACGCCGAGCAGTACTTC
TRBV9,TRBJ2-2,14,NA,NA,CASSLQPTTGELFF,TGTGCCAGCAGCCTTCAGCCCACCACCGGGGAGCTGTTTTTT
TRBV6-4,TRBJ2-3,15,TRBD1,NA,CASSDGTGGTDTQYF,TGTGCCAGCAGTGACGGGACAGGGGGCACAGATACGCAGTATTTT
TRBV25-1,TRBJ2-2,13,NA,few,CASSHGNTGELFF,TGTGCCAGCTCGCACGGTAACACCGGGGAGCTGTTTTTT
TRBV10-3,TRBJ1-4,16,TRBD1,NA,CAISDVRQGSNEKLFF,TGTGCCATCAGTGATGTCCGACAGGGGTCGAATGAAAAACTGTTTTTT
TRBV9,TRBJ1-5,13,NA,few,CASSVGSNQPQHF,TGTGCCAGCAGCGTAGGCAGCAATCAGCCCCAGCATTTT
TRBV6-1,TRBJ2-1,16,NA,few,CASSGAGSRHYNEQFF,TGTGCCAGCAGCGGGGCGGGGAGCCGACACTACAATGAGCAGTTCTTC
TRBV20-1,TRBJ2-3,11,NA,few,CSAGDPDTQYF,TGCAGTGCTGGGGACCCAGATACGCAGTATTTT
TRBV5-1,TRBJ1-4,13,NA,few,CASSLVGGEKLFF,TGCGCCAGCAGCTTGGTTGGGGGTGAAAAACTGTTTTTT
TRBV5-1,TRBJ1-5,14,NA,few,CASSLLQGGQPQHF,TGCGCCAGCAGCTTGTTACAGGGAGGTCAGCCCCAGCATTTT
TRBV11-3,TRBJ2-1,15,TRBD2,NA,CASSLDGRGGGKQFF,TGTGCCAGCAGCTTAGATGGGCGGGGCGGGGGAAAGCAGTTCTTC
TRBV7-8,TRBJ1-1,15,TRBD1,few,CASSPDRGINTEAFF,TGTGCCAGCAGCCCGGACAGGGGGATTAACACTGAAGCTTTCTTT
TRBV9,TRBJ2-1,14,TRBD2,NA,CASSTSGSQNEQFF,TGTGCCAGCAGCACTAGCGGGAGTCAGAATGAGCAGTTCTTC
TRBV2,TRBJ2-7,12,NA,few,CATAVLAYEQYF,TGTGCCACCGCGGTGCTCGCCTACGAGCAGTACTTC
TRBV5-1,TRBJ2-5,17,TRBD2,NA,CASSKLTSGGSQETQYF,TGCGCCAGCAGCAAGCTGACTAGCGGGGGGAGCCAAGAGACCCAGTACTTC
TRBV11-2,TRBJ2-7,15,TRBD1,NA,CASSAPGQGWYEQYF,TGTGCCAGCAGCGCACCGGGACAGGGTTGGTACGAGCAGTACTTC
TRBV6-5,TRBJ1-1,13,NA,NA,CASSYTRNTEAFF,TGTGCCAGCAGTTATACAAGGAACACTGAAGCTTTCTTT
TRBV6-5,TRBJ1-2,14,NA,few,CASNSVPANYGYTF,TGTGCCAGCAATTCCGTCCCTGCTAACTATGGCTACACCTTC
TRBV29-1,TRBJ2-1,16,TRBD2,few,CSVEEPGLAALDEQFF,TGCAGCGTTGAGGAACCAGGACTAGCGGCTCTCGATGAGCAGTTCTTC
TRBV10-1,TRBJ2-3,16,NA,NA,CASSRGTDAGTDTQYF,TGCGCCAGCTCCCGAGGGACGGACGCGGGCACAGATACGCAGTATTTT
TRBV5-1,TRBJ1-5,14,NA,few,CASRPTGNLQPQHF,TGCGCCAGCAGACCTACAGGGAATTTGCAGCCCCAGCATTTT
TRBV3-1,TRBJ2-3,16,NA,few,CASSQYGGRTLDTQYF,TGTGCCAGCAGCCAATATGGAGGACGGACCCTAGATACGCAGTATTTT
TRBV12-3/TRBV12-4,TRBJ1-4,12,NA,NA,CASRDPNEKLFF,TGTGCCAGCCGTGACCCTAATGAAAAACTGTTTTTT
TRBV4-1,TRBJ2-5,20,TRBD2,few,CASSGGPGGLAGVGQETQYF,TGCGCCAGCAGTGGAGGGCCAGGGGGACTAGCGGGAGTCGGGCAAGAGACCCAGTACTTC
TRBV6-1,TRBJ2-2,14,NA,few,CASSGQGSTGELFF,TGTGCCAGCAGTGGTCAGGGGAGCACCGGGGAGCTGTTTTTT
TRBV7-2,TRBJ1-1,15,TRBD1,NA,CASSTFGTGDTEAFF,TGTGCCAGCAGCACCTTTGGGACAGGGGACACTGAAGCTTTCTTT
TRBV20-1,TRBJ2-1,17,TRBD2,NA,CSARDWSSGGTYNEQFF,TGCAGTGCTAGAGATTGGAGTAGCGGGGGTACCTACAATGAGCAGTTCTTC
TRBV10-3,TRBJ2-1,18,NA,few,CAISAGSTLYASYNEQFF,TGTGCCATCAGTGCGGGGTCTACCTTATATGCCTCCTACAATGAGCAGTTCTTC
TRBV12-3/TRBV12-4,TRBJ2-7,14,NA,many,CASSITGLQNEQYF,TGTGCCAGCAGTATCACAGGCCTTCAGAACGAGCAGTACTTC